Below are 25 T cell receptor beta chains sequenced from a single sample in a study of tumor and adjacent non-tumor tissue in lung cancer. RNA was extracted from bulk tissue without any cell sorting. TCRbeta libraries were built with three rounds of nested PCR, modified from ARM-PCR. TCRdb used MiXCR to reprocess the multiplex PCR reads, holding one entry per CDR3 protein. In the table there are 220,000 or so distinct CDR3 sequences, about two thirds of which are singletons. Sample: lung tumor tissue. The receptors derive from a man aged 55 to 70 with non-small cell lung cancer.

As for this clonotype: At one of its ends the junction is not consistent with the germline gene, which may arise from a read error. This chain joins TRBV29-1 and TRBJ1-3; TRBD1 is a possible D gene (5 bases). Germline CDR1 reads SQVTM; CDR2 reads ANQGSEA. The CDR3 has 12 residues. CDR3 sequence (DNA): TGCAGCGTGGGGGAGGATGGAAACGCCATATGTTTT. Translating gives CSVGEDGNAICF.

With regard to this clonotype: An end of the junction differs from the germline gene, which may be a read error. This rearrangement joins TRBV6-1 to TRBJ1-2; D unclear. Germline V gives CDR1 MNHNS, CDR2 SASEGT. This CDR3 comprises 16 residues. Here the CDR3 reads CASSERVFEGRYCYTF. For the CDR3, the DNA is TGTGCCAGCAGTGAGCGGGTTTTTGAAGGGCGCTATTGCTACACCTTC.

The chain carries TRBV11-3 and TRBJ2-3, with D perhaps matching TRBD1 (5 bases). V lost 2 bases to trimming and J lost 5 bases, with 11 bases between them. The CDR3 runs to 14 residues. Germline CDR1 reads SGHNT; CDR2 reads YENEEA. CDR3 amino acids: CASSLSLGEDTQYF. The DNA for the CDR3 is TGTGCCAGCAGCTTAAGTTTAGGGGAAGATACGCAGTATTTT.

This clonotype was seen ten or more times. This chain joins TRBV11-2 and TRBJ2-7, with D possibly TRBD2 on 5 matching bases. V was clipped by 2 bases and J by 2 bases, with 10 bases between them. This CDR3 contains 14 residues. Per the germline V gene, CDR1 is SGHAT and CDR2 is FQNNGV. CDR3 sequence reads: CASSLSGSPYEQYF. CDR3 nucleotides: TGTGCCAGCAGCTTATCGGGGAGCCCCTACGAGCAGTACTTC. The variable domain in full, completed from reference TRBV11-2 and TRBJ2-7, reads EAGVAQSPRYKIIEKRQSVAFWCNPISGHATLYWYQQILGQGPKLLIQFQNNGVVDDSQLPKDRFSAERLKGVDSTLKIQPAKLEDSAVYLCASSLSGSPYEQYFGPGTRLTVT.

This clonotype has more than one count but fewer than ten. An end of the junction does not agree with germline; a read error may underlie this. This rearrangement joins TRBV5-1 to TRBJ1-3; D is possibly TRBD1 (6 bases). This CDR3 comprises 16 residues. Germline CDR1 reads SGHRS; CDR2 reads YFSETQ. The chain's CDR3 is CASSRCVQGSGNTIYF. The CDR3 DNA reads as TGCGCCAGTAGCCGGTGTGTACAGGGAAGTGGAAACACTATATATTTT.

This clonotype appeared a few times. The V gene is TRBV5-4, the J gene TRBJ1-1, with a weak D call TRBD1 (5 bases). CDR3 length: 12 amino acids. V lost 3 bases, J lost 7 bases, and 10 bases lay in between. The V gene's germline CDR1 is SGHNT and CDR2 YYREEE (reference sequence). Here the CDR3 DNA reads TGTGCCAGCAGCTGGGGGGGGTATGAAGCTTTCTTT. This translates into CASSWGGYEAFF. Variable domain in full (rest from reference TRBV5-4 and TRBJ1-1): ETGVTQSPTHLIKTRGQQVTLRCSSQSGHNTVSWYQQALGQGPQFIFQYYREEENGRGNFPPRFSGLQFPNYSSELNVNALELDDSALYLCASSWGGYEAFFGQGTRLTVV.

With regard to this clonotype: This likely comes from a read error, as the CDR3 has no conserved phenylalanine or tryptophan at its end. The chain combines TRBV24-1 with TRBJ2-1, with 7 bases lining up with TRBD2. Germline CDR1 reads KGHDR; CDR2 reads SFDVKD. The CDR3 is made up of 18 amino acids. Unmatched junction bases numbered 12, after V lost 3 bases and J lost 2 bases. CDR3 loop: CATSDLPGGNETYNEQFL. CDR3 DNA: TGTGCCACCAGTGATCTGCCGGGGGGTAACGAGACCTACAATGAGCAGTTCTTA.

There are many counts of this clonotype. V gene TRBV4-3 combines with J gene TRBJ2-4, with 10 bases matching TRBD2. This CDR3 spans 18 amino acids. The germline V gene encodes CDR1 LGHNA and CDR2 YSLEER. V gave up 0 bases and J gave up 0 bases; unmatched junction bases: 5. Written as DNA, the CDR3 is TGCGCCAGCAGCCAAGATGGACTAGCGGATTCAGCCAAAAACATTCAGTACTTC. Translating gives CASSQDGLADSAKNIQYF.

This rearrangement joins TRBV5-1 to TRBJ2-5; no clear D gene. There are 14 residues in the CDR3. With 1 base removed from V and 6 bases from J, the gap between germline ends came to 13 bases. Germline lookup yields CDR1 SGHRS and CDR2 YFSETQ. The CDR3 here is CASSLSASEQTQYF. The CDR3 nucleotides read TGCGCCAGCAGCTTGAGTGCGAGTGAACAGACCCAGTACTTC.

In nucleotides, the CDR3 is TGTGCCAACAGCTATGGCGGGACAGGGGCAACAGATACGCATTATTTT. It translates to CANSYGGTGATDTHYF. The V and J genes are TRBV21-1 and TRBJ2-3; TRBD1, the table's D call, was not compared with the DNA. TRBV21-1 represents a pseudogene. This CDR3 contains 16 residues.

The chain couples TRBV11-1 to TRBJ1-6, with 7 positions matching TRBD1. The J segment lost 17 bases and the V segment lost 3 bases, leaving 16 bases of the junction unmatched. This CDR3 has 15 amino acids. CDR1 and CDR2 (germline): SGHAT, FQDESV (reference sequence). CDR3 DNA sequence: TGTGCCAGCAGCTTCCGGGACAGCAAAAACGCGCCCTTCCACTTT. Amino acids: CASSFRDSKNAPFHF.

This clonotype was detected ten times or more. The chain joins TRBV7-9 to TRBJ2-5; D unresolved. The CDR3 length is 11 residues. Germline loops: CDR1 SEHNR, CDR2 FQNEAQ (reference sequence). Deletions cut 5 bases from V and 5 bases from J, with 6 bases between. Here the CDR3 DNA reads TGTGCCAGCAGCGATTTGGAGACCCAGTACTTC. Residues: CASSDLETQYF.

With regard to this clonotype: Being one base from a much bigger clone, this may be a read error. J is TRBJ1-4 and V is TRBV6-1, with no clear D. This CDR3 has 14 residues. Germline values: CDR1 MNHNS, CDR2 SASEGT. This chain's CDR3 is CASSWQDTNEKLVF. CDR3 coding DNA: TGTGCCAGCAGTTGGCAGGATACTAATGAAAAACTGGTTTTT.

For this clonotype: This may arise from a read error, as a much more abundant clone is one base away. This chain connects TRBV20-1 to TRBJ2-2, with D perhaps given as TRBD1 or TRBD2 (6 bases each). CDR3 size: 13 residues. The germline gives CDR1 DFQATT, CDR2 SNEGSKA (reference sequence). CDR3 coding DNA: TGCAGTGCAAATGACAGGAACACCGGGGGGCTGTTTTTT. Protein: CSANDRNTGGLFF.

Details on this clonotype: Being one base from a much bigger clone, this may be a read error. J is TRBJ1-2 and V is TRBV29-1; tentatively, D is TRBD1 (6 bases). CDR3 length equals 14 residues. Germline CDR1 is SQVTM and CDR2 is ANQGSEA. Trimming pared 3 bases from V and 7 bases from J, leaving 18 bases between. The CDR3 sequence is CSVEGQGRSCGYTF. The DNA for the CDR3 is TGCAGCGTTGAGGGGCAGGGGCGTTCCTGTGGCTACACCTTC.

Note on this clonotype: This sequence may be a read error, since a much larger clone differs from it by one base. The genes are TRBV6-2 or TRBV6-3 and TRBJ2-7; 11 nucleotides agree with TRBD2. This CDR3 contains 13 residues. Germline V gene lookup returns CDR1 MNHEY and CDR2 SVGEGT. In DNA, the CDR3 is TGTACCAGCAGCTTAGCGGGAGGGAGGGAGCAGTACTTC. Encoded protein: CTSSLAGGREQYF.

As concerns this clonotype: A read error is possible here, since a much larger clone lies one base away. The J gene is TRBJ2-2, the V gene TRBV4-3, with D maybe TRBD2 (6 bases). Germline CDR1 reads LGHNA; CDR2 reads YSLEER. The CDR3 spans 18 residues. The V gene lost 0 bases and the J gene lost 5 bases, with 19 bases spanning the gap. This CDR3 is CASSQDGANGSRTGELFF. The DNA of the CDR3 is TGCGCCAGCAGCCAAGATGGGGCTAACGGGAGCAGGACCGGGGAGCTGTTTTTT.

This clonotype was recorded many times. The rearrangement joins TRBV11-2 to TRBJ2-7; D is possibly TRBD2 (6 bases). Germline V gene lookup returns CDR1 SGHAT and CDR2 FQNNGV. Trimming removed 8 bases at V and 1 base at J, with 15 bases between. This CDR3 region has 14 residues. CDR3 DNA sequence: TGTGCCAGCGCGGAGGGCTTTCAGTCCTACGAGCAGTACTTC. This gives the protein CASAEGFQSYEQYF.

The chain employs TRBV29-1 and TRBJ2-3; 7 bases are shared with TRBD1. CDR3 size: 16 residues. Germline lookup yields CDR1 SQVTM and CDR2 ANQGSEA. V lost 0 bases to trimming and J lost 1 base; unmatched junction nucleotides: 7. The DNA for the CDR3 is TGCAGCGTTGAAGATCGAAAAGGGGGCGGCACAGATACGCAGTATTTT. Translating gives CSVEDRKGGGTDTQYF.

This clonotype has only one observation. V is TRBV29-1 and J is TRBJ2-2, with D unresolved. Germline V gene lookup returns CDR1 SQVTM and CDR2 ANQGSEA. Trimming pared 6 bases from V and 9 bases from J, leaving 20 bases between. The CDR3 sequence is 14 residues long. In DNA form, the CDR3 reads TGCAGCGTCGCCCATACTGGTAGAACCCGGGAGCTGTTTTTT. Its translation: CSVAHTGRTRELFF.

In regard to this clonotype: A much larger clone differs from this one at a single base, so this may be a read error. V and J are TRBV20-1 and TRBJ2-5; 8 nucleotides align to TRBD2. The V gene end was trimmed by 5 bases and the J gene end by 4 bases; junction bases not matched to a gene: 6. Germline CDR1 and CDR2: DFQATT and SNEGSKA (reference sequence). The CDR3 has 13 amino acids. The DNA for the CDR3 is TGCAGTGCTCAACACGGGGGGGGAGAGACCCAGTACTTC. Its translation is CSAQHGGGETQYF.

As to this clonotype: One end of the junction varies from germline; a read error may be responsible. This chain uses TRBV20-1 with TRBJ2-7, with 13 nucleotides matching TRBD2. The length of the CDR3 is 19 residues. CDR1 and CDR2 from the germline V gene are DFQATT and SNEGSKA (reference sequence). The CDR3 region has the DNA TGCAGTGCTAGAGTTAGTAGAAGAAGGGGACTAGCGGGATCTCTTGAGCAATACTTC. It translates to CSARVSRRRGLAGSLEQYF.

There are many counts of this clonotype. V gene TRBV20-1 combines with J gene TRBJ1-4, with D unclear. The CDR3 totals 11 residues. V lost 2 bases and J 8 bases, leaving 6 bases between the germline ends. The germline CDR1 and CDR2 sequences are DFQATT and SNEGSKA (reference sequence). CDR3 residues: CSARFREKLFF. CDR3 bases: TGCAGTGCTAGATTCCGGGAAAAACTGTTTTTT.

A remark on this clonotype: A clone one base away is much larger, so this may be a read error. The CDR3: CASSWGLAGKNTDMQYF. DNA of the CDR3: TGCGCCAGCAGCTGGGGACTAGCGGGAAAAAACACAGATATGCAGTATTTT. The rearrangement joins TRBV5-1 to TRBJ2-3; 13 bases line up with TRBD2. This CDR3 has 17 amino acids. Germline V CDR1 and CDR2: SGHRS, YFSETQ.

This clonotype appeared once. This chain connects TRBV11-2 to TRBJ2-7; perhaps TRBD2 as D (5 bases). This CDR3 contains 15 residues. In germline, CDR1 is SGHAT, CDR2 FQNNGV. Trimming pared 5 bases from V and 3 bases from J, leaving 17 bases between. The DNA for the CDR3 is TGTGCCAGCAGCCTCCGGGGAACTAGTCACTACGAGCAGTACTTC. Protein product: CASSLRGTSHYEQYF.